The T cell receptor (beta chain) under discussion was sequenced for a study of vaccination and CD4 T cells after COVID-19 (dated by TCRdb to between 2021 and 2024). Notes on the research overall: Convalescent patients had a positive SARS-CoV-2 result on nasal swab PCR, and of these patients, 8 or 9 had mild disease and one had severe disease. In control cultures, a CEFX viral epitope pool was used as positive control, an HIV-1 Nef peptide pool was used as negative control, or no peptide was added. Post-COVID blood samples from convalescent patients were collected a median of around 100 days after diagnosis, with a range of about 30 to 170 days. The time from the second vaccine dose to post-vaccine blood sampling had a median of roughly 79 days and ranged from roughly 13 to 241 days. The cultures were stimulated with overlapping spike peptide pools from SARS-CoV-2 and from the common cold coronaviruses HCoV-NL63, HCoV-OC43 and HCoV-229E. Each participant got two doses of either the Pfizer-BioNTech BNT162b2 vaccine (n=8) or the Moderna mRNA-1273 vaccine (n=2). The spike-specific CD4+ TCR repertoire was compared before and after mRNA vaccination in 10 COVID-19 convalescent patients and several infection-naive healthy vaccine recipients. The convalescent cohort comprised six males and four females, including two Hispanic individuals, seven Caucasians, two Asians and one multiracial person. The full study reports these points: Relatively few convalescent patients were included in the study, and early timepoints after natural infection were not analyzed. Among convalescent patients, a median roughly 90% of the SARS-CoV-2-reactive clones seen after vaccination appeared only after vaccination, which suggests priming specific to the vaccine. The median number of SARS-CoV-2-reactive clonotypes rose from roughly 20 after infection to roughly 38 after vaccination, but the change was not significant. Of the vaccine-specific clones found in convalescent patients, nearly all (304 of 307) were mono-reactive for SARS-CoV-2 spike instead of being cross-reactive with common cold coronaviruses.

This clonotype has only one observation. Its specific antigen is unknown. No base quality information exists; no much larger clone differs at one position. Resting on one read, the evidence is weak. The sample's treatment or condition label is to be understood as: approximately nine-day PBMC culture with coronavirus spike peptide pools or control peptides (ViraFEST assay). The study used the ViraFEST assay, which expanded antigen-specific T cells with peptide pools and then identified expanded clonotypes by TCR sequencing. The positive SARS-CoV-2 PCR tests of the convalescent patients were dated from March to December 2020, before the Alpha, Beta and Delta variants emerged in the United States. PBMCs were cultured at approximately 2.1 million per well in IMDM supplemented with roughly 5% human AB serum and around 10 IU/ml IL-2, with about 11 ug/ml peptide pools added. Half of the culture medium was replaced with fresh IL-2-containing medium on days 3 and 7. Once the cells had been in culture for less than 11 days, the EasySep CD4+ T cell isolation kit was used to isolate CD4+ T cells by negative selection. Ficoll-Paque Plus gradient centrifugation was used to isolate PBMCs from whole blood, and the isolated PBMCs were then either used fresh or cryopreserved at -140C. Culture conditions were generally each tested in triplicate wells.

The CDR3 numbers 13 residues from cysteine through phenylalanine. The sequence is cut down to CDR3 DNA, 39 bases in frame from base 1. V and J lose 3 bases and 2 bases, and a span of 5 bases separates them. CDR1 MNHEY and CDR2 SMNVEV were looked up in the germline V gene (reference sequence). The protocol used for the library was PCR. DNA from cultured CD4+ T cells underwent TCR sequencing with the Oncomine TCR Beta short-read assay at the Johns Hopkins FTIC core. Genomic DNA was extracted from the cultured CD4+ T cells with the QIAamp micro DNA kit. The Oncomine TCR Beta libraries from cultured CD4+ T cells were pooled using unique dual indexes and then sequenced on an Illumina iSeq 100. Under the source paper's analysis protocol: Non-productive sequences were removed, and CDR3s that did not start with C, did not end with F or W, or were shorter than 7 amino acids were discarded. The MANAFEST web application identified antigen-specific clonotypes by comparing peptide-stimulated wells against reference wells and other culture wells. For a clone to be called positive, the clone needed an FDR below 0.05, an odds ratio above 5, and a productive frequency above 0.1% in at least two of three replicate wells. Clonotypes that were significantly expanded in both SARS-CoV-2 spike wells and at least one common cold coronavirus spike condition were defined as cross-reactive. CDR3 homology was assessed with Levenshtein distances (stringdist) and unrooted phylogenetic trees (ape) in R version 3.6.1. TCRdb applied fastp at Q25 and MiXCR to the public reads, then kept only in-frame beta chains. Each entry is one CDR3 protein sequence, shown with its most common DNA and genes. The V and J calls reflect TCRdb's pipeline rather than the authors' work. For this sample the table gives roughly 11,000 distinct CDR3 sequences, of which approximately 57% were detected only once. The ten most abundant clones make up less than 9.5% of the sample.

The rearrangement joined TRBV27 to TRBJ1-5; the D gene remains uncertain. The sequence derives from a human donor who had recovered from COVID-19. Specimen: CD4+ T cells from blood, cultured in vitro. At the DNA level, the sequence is TGTGCCAGCAGTTTTTTAGGCAATCAGCCCCAGCATTTT. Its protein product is CASSFLGNQPQHF.